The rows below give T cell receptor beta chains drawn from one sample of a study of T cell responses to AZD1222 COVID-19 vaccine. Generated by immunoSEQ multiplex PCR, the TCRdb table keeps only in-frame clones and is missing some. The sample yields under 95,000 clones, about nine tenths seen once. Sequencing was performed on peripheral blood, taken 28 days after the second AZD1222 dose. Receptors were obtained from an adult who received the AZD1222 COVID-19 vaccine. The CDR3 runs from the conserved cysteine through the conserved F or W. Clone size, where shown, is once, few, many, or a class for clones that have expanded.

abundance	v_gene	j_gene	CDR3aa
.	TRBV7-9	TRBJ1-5	CASSLEESNSNQPQHF
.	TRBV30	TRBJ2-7	CAWSVDGSYEQYF
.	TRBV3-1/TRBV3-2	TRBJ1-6	CASSHREYNSPLHF
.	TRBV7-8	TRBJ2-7	CASSPLGEQYF
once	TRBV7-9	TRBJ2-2	CASSPGWDTGELFF
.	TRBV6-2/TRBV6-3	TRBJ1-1	CASSYLRGTEAFF
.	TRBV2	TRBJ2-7	CASGLLNPYEQYF
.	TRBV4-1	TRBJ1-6	CASSQNQGLGVSPLHF
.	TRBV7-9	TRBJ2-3	CASSLTGGTDTQYF
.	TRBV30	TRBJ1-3	CAWQLVGSSGNTIYF
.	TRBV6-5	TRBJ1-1	CASSYSTGRGTEAFF
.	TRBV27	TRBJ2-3	CASSASGGAADTQYF
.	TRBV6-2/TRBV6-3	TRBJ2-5	CASTPLARGTETQYF
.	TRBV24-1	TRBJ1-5	CATSGDGNQPQHF
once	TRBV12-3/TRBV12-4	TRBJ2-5	CASQGQETQYF
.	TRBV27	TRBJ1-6	CASSFKTGSNSPLHF
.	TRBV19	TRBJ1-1	CASSVTLFFNTEAFF
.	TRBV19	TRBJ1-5	CASSMVQGNQPQHF
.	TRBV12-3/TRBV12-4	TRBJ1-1	CAAGAGGRTEAFF
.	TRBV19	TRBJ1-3	CASSKDRAGNTIYF
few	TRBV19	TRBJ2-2	CASRREGSRVSGELFF
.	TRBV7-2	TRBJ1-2	CASSSPIAATDYTF
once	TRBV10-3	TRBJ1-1	CAISESVVPLGKQGTEAFF
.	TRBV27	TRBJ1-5	CASSLTGNQPQHF
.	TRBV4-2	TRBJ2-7	CASSHVISGASYEQYF
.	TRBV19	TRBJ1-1	CASSIQGRKNTEAFF
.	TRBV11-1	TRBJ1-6	CASSGREVSPLHF
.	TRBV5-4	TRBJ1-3	CASSSPDRGPGNTIYF
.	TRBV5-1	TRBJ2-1	CASSFRNTYNEQFF